The clone carrying this TCR beta chain was counted a single time. The protocol was immunoSEQ multiplex PCR, while the TCRdb copy is restricted to in-frame clones and leaves out a portion. The sample has approximately 260,000 clones, around 90% seen once; the top ten hold 2.1%. This record comes from a study of blood T cell repertoires in COVID-19. CDR1 is SGHRS and CDR2 is YFSETQ in the germline V gene. The CDR3 runs 14 residues. Trimming took 0 bases from V and 4 from J, leaving 10 bases between them. J is TRBJ1-2 and V is TRBV5-1; maybe TRBD1 (6 bases). This TCR derives from a woman in her sixties or seventies with COVID-19, enrolled during active disease. The sequenced sample was peripheral blood. Written as DNA, the CDR3 is TGCGCCAGCAGCTTGGAAGGCAGGGGCTATGGCTACACCTTC. It codes for CASSLEGRGYGYTF.